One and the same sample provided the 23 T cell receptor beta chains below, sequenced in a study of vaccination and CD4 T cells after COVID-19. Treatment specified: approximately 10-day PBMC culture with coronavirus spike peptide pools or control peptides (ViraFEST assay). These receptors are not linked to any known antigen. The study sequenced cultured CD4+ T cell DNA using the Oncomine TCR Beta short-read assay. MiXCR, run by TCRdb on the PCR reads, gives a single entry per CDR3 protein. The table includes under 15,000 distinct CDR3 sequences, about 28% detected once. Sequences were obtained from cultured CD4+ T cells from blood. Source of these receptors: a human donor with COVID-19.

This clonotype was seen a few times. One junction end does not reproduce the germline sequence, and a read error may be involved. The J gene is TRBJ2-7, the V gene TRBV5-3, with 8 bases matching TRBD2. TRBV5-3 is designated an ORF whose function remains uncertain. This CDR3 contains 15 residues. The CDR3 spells CASSLAKRGFDEQYF. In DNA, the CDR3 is TGTGCCAGCAGCTTGGCTAAGCGGGGGTTCGACGAGCAGTACTTC.

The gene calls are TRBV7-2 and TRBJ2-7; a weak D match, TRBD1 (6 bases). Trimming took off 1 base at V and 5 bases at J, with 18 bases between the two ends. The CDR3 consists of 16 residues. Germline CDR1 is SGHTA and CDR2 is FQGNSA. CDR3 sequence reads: CASSLVGGGVGNEQYF. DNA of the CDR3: TGTGCCAGCAGCTTAGTTGGGGGCGGCGTGGGCAACGAGCAGTACTTC.

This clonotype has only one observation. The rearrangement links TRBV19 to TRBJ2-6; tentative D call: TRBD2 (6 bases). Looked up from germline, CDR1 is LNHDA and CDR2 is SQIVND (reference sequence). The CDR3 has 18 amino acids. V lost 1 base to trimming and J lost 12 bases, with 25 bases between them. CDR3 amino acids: CASSIGGGGAPPHPVLTF. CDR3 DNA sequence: TGTGCCAGTAGTATAGGGGGCGGAGGGGCACCCCCCCATCCCGTCCTGACTTTC. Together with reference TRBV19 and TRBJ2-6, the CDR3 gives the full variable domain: DGGITQSPKYLFRKEGQNVTLSCEQNLNHDAMYWYRQDPGQGLRLIYYSQIVNDFQKGDIAEGYSVSREKKESFPLTVTSAQKNPTAFYLCASSIGGGGAPPHPVLTFGAGSRLTVL.

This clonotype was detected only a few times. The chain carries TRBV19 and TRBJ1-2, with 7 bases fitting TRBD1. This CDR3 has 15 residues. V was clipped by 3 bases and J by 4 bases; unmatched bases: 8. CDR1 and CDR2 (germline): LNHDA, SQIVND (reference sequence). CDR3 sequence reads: CASSIPGTESYGYTF. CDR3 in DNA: TGTGCCAGTAGTATCCCCGGGACAGAAAGCTATGGCTACACCTTC.

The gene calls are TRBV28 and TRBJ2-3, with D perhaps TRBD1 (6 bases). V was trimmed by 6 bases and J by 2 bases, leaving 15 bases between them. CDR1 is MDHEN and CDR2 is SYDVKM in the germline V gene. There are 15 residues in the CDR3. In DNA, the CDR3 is TGTGCCAGCAGCGAGCGGAAGGGGGTCACAGATACGCAGTATTTT. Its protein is CASSERKGVTDTQYF.

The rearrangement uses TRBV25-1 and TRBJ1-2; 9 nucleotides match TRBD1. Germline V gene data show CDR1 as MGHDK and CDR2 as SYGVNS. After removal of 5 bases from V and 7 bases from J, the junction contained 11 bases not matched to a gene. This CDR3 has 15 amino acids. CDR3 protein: CASSPQGQGVAGYTF. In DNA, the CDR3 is TGTGCCAGCAGTCCCCAGGGACAGGGAGTTGCTGGCTACACCTTC.

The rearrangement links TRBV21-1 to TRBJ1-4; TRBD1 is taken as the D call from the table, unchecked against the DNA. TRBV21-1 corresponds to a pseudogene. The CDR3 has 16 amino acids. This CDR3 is CASSKAAGTQDEKLFF. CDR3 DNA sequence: TGTGCCAGCAGCAAGGCGGCTGGGACACAGGATGAAAAACTGTTTTTT.

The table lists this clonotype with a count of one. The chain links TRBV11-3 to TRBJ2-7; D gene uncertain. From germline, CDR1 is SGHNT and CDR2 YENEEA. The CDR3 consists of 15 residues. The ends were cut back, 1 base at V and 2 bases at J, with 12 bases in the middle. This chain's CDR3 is CASSLGGSGTYEQYF. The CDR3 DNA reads TGTGCCAGCAGCTTAGGCGGCTCTGGAACCTACGAGCAGTACTTC.

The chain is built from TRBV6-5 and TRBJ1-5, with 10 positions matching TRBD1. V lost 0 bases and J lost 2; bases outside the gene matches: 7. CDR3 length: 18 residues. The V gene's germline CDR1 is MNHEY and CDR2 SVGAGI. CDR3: CASSYSRPGTGGNQPQHF. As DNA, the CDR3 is TGTGCCAGCAGTTACTCGAGACCAGGGACAGGGGGCAATCAGCCCCAGCATTTT.

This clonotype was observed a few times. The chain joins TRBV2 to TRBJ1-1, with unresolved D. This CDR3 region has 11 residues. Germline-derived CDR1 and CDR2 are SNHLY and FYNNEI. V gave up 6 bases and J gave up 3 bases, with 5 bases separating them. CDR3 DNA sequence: TGTGCCAGCAGCAGGTACACTGAAGCTTTCTTT. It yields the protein CASSRYTEAFF. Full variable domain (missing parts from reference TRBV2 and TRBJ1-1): EPEVTQTPSHQVTQMGQEVILRCVPISNHLYFYWYRQILGQKVEFLVSFYNNEISEKSEIFDDQFSVERPDGSNFTLKIRSTKLEDSAMYFCASSRYTEAFFGQGTRLTVV.

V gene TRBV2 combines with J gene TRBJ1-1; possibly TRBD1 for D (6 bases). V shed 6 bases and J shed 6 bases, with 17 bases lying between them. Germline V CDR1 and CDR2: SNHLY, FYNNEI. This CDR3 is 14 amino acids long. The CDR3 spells CASSATTGYPEAFF. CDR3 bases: TGTGCCAGCAGCGCAACTACAGGGTACCCTGAAGCTTTCTTT. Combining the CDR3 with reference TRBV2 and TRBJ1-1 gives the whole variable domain EPEVTQTPSHQVTQMGQEVILRCVPISNHLYFYWYRQILGQKVEFLVSFYNNEISEKSEIFDDQFSVERPDGSNFTLKIRSTKLEDSAMYFCASSATTGYPEAFFGQGTRLTVV.

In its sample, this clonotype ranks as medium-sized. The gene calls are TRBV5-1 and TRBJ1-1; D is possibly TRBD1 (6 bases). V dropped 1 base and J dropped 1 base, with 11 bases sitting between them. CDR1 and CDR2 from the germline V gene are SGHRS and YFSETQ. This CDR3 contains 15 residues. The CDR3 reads CASSLLGQSNTEAFF. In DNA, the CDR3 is TGCGCCAGCAGCTTGTTAGGACAGTCGAACACTGAAGCTTTCTTT.

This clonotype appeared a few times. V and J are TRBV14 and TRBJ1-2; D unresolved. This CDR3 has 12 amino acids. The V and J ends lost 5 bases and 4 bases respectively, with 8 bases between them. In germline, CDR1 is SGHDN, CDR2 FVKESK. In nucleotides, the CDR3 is TGTGCCAGCAGCTCCTCCAGCTATGGCTACACCTTC. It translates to CASSSSSYGYTF.

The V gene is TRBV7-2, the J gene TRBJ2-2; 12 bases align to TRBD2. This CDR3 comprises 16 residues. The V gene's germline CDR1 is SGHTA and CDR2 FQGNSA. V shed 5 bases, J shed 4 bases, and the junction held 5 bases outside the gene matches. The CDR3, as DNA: TGTGCCAGCAGCCGGACTAGCGGGAACGGCACCGGGGAGCTGTTTTTT. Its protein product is CASSRTSGNGTGELFF.

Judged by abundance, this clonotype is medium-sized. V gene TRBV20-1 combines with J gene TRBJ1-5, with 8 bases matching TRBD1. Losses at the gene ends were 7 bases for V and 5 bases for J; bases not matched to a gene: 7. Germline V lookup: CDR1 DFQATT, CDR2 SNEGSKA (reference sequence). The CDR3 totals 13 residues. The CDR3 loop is CSVPDRGHQPQHF. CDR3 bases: TGCAGTGTTCCCGACAGGGGTCATCAGCCCCAGCATTTT.

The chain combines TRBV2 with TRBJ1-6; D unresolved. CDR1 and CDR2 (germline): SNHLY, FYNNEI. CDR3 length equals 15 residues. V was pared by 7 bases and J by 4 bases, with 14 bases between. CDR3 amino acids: CASNDPDSYNSPLHF. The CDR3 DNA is TGTGCCAGCAATGACCCGGACTCGTATAATTCACCCCTCCACTTT.

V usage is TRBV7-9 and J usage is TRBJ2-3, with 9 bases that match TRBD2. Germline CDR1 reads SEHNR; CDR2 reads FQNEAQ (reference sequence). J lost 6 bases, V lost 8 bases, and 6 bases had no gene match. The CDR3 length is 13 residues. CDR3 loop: CASRGLAWDTQYF. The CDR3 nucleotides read TGTGCCAGCCGGGGACTAGCTTGGGATACGCAGTATTTT.

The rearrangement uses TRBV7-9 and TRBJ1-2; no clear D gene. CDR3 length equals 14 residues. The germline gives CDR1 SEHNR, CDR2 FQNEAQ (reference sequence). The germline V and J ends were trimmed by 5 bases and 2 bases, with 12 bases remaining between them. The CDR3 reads CASSPISLNYGYTF. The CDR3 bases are TGTGCCAGCAGCCCAATCAGCCTAAACTATGGCTACACCTTC.

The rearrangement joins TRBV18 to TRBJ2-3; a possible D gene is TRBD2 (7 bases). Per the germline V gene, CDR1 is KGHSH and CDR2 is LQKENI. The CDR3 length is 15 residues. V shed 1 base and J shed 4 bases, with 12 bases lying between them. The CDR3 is CASSPQGGAADTQYF. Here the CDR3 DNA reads TGTGCCAGCTCACCACAGGGGGGGGCCGCAGATACGCAGTATTTT.

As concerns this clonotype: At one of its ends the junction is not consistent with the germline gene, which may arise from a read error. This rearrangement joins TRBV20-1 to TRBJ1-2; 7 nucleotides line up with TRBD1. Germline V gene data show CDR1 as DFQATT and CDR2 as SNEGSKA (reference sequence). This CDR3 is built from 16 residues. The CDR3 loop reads CSASTLGGSANYGHTF. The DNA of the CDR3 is TGCAGTGCCAGCACCCTAGGGGGCTCGGCTAACTATGGCCACACCTTC.

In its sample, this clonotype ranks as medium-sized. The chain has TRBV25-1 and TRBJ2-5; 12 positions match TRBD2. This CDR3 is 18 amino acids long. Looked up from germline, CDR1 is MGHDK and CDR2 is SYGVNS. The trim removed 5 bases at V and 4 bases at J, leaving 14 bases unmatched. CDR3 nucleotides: TGTGCCAGCAGTTCCCCCCCTAGCGGGGGGGACTACCCAGAGACCCAGTACTTC. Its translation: CASSSPPSGGDYPETQYF. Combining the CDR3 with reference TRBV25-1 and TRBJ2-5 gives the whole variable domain EADIYQTPRYLVIGTGKKITLECSQTMGHDKMYWYQQDPGMELHLIHYSYGVNSTEKGDLSSESTVSRIRTEHFPLTLESARPSHTSQYLCASSSPPSGGDYPETQYFGPGTRLLVL.

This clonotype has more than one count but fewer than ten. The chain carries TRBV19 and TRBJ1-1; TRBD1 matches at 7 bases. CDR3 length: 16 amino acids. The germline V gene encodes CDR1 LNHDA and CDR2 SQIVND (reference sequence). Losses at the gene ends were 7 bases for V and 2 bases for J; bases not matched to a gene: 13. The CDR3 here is CASNIQGKEHNTEAFF. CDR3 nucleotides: TGTGCCAGTAACATACAGGGGAAGGAGCACAACACTGAAGCTTTCTTT.

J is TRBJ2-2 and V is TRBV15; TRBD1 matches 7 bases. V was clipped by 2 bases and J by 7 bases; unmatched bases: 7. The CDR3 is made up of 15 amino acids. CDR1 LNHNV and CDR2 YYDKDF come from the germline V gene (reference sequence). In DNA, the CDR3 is TGTGCCACCAGCAGAACCCGGGACAGAGACGGGGAGCTGTTTTTT. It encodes CATSRTRDRDGELFF.